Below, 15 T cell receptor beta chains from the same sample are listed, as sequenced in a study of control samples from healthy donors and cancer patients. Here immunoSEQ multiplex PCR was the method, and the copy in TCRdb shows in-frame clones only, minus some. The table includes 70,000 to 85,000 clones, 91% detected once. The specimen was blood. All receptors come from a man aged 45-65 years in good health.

The CDR3 region has the DNA TGTGCCAGCAGCTTAGCGGGGACAGGGGGGGATCAGCCCCAGCATTTT. Translation gives CASSLAGTGGDQPQHF. V usage is TRBV7-8 and J usage is TRBJ1-5, with 11 bases fitting TRBD1. The CDR3 extends over 16 amino acids. V lost 0 bases to trimming and J lost 5 bases; unmatched junction nucleotides: 3. Germline values: CDR1 SGHVS, CDR2 FQNEAQ.

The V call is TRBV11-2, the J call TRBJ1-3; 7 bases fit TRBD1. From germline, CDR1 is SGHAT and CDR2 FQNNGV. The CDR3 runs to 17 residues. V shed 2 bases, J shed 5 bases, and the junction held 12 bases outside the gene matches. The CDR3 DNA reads TGTGCCAGCAGCTTACAAGGACAGGCTGGCCCCAGAAACACCATATATTTT. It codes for CASSLQGQAGPRNTIYF.

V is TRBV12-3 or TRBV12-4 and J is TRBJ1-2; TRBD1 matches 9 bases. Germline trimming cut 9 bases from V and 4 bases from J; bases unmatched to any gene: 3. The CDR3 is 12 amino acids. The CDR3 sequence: CASGTGPYGYTF. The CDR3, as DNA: TGTGCCAGTGGGACAGGGCCCTATGGCTACACCTTC.

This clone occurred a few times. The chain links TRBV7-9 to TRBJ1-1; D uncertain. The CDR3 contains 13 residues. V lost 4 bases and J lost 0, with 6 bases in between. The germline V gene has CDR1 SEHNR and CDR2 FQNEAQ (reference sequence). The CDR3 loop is CASSSQLNTEAFF. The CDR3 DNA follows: TGTGCCAGCAGCTCACAGTTGAACACTGAAGCTTTCTTT. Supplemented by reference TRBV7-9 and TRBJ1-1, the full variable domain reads DTGVSQNPRHKITKRGQNVTFRCDPISEHNRLYWYRQTLGQGPEFLTYFQNEAQLEKSRLLSDRFSAERPKGSFSTLEIQRTEQGDSAMYLCASSSQLNTEAFFGQGTRLTVV.

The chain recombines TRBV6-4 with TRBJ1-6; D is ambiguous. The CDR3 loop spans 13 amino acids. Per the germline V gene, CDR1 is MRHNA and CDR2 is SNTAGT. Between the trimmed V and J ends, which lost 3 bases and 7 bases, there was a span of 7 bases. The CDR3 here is CASSEQMNSPLHF. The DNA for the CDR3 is TGTGCCAGCAGTGAACAGATGAATTCACCCCTCCACTTT.

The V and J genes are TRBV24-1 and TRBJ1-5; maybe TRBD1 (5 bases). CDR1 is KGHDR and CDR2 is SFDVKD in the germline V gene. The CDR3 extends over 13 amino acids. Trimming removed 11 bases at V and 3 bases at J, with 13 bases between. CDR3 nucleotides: TGTGCCATACAGGCTAAGTACAATCAGCCCCAGCATTTT. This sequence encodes CAIQAKYNQPQHF.

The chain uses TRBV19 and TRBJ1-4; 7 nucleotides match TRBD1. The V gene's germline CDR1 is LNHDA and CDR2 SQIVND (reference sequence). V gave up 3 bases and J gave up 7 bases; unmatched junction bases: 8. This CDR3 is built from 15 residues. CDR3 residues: CASSMSRGWSEKLFF. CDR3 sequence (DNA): TGTGCCAGTAGTATGAGCAGGGGGTGGAGTGAAAAACTGTTTTTT. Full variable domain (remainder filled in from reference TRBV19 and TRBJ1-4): DGGITQSPKYLFRKEGQNVTLSCEQNLNHDAMYWYRQDPGQGLRLIYYSQIVNDFQKGDIAEGYSVSREKKESFPLTVTSAQKNPTAFYLCASSMSRGWSEKLFFGSGTQLSVL.

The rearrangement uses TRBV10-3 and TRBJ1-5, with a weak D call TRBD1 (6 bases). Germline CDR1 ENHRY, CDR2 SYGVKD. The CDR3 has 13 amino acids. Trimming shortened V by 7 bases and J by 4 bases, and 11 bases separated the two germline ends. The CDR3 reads CAIKDSPNQPQHF. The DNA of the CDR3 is TGTGCCATCAAGGACAGCCCAAATCAGCCCCAGCATTTT.

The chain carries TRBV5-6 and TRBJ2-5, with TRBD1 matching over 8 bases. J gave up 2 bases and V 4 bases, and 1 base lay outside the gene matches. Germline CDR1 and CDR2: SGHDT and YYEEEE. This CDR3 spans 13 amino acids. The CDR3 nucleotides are TGTGCCAGCAGCCGGACAGGGCAAGAGACCCAGTACTTC. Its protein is CASSRTGQETQYF.

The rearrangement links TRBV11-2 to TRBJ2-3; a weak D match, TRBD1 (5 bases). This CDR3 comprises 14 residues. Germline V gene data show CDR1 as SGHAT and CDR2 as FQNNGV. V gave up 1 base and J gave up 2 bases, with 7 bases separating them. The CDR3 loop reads CASSLGGSTDTQYF. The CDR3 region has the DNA TGTGCCAGCAGCTTAGGGGGCTCCACAGATACGCAGTATTTT.

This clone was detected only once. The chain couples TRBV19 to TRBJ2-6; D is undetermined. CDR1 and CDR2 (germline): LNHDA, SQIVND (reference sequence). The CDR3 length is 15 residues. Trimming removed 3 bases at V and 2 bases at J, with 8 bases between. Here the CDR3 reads CASSIVGPGANVLTF. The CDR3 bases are TGTGCCAGTAGTATCGTAGGACCTGGGGCCAACGTCCTGACTTTC.

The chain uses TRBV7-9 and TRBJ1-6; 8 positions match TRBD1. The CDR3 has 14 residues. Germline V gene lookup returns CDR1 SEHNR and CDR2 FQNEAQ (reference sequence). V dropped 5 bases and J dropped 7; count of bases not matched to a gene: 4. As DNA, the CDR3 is TGTGCCAGCAGCCGACAGGGGTTGAATTCACCCCTCCACTTT. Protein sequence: CASSRQGLNSPLHF.

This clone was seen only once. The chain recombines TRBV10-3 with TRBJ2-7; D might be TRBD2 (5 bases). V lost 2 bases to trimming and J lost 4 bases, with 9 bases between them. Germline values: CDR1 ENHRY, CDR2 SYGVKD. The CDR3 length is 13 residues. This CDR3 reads CAISEGERYEQYF. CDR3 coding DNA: TGTGCCATCAGTGAGGGGGAGCGTTACGAGCAGTACTTC.

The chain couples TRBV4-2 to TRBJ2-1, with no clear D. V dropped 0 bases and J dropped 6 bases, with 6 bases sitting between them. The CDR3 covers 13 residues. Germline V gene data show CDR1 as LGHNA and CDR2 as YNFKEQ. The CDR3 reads CASSQDTLNEQFF. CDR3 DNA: TGTGCCAGCAGCCAAGATACCCTCAATGAGCAGTTCTTC.

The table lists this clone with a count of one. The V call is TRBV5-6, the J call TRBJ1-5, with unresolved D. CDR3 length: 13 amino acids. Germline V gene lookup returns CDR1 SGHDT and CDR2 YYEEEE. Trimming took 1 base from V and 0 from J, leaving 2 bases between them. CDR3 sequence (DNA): TGTGCCAGCAGCTTGACTAGCAATCAGCCCCAGCATTTT. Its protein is CASSLTSNQPQHF.